This entry concerns a single T cell receptor (beta chain). This receptor's antigen is unknown. A much larger clone is a single base away; this may be a read error. Ends trimmed: V by 7 bases, J by 11 bases; bases unmatched to a gene: 12. Taken from the germline V gene, the CDR1 and CDR2 loops are SQVTM and ANQGSEA. There are 12 amino acids in the CDR3, from cysteine to phenylalanine inclusive. Here the CDR3 DNA is all that survives: 36 bases in frame from base 1. This record comes from a study of T cells in Graves' hyperthyroidism and ophthalmopathy (dated by TCRdb to between 2018 and 2021). Concerning the study at large: Peripheral blood samples were taken at the time of initial diagnosis, prior to any treatment. The paper describes TCR Vbeta CDR3 sequencing of 135 peripheral blood samples, made up of 43 ophthalmopathy patients, 70 to 80 hyperthyroidism patients and 17 progressor patients. An independent validation cohort of around 19 hyperthyroidism patients and 17 patients who later progressed to ophthalmopathy tested prospective prediction of ophthalmopathy. For training and testing, the 100 or so patients in the discovery cohort were randomly divided in a 7:3 ratio. After blood sampling, hyperthyroidism patients were treated with methimazole at a starting dose of 30 mg daily, and ophthalmopathy patients were treated with high-dose intravenous methylprednisolone. To identify TCR V-J signatures that set the groups apart, the researchers used a discovery cohort of about a hundred patients, made up of 40 to 45 with Graves' ophthalmopathy and about 60 with stable Graves' hyperthyroidism. In about 6 Graves' hyperthyroidism patients, the study also compared T-cell repertoires from thyroid tissue with T-cell repertoires from blood.

In the ophthalmopathy patients, disease was moderately to severely active, with a Clinical Activity Score of 3 or more, a NOSPECS grade of 4 or more, and a duration of less than 3 months. Exclusion was applied to patients with uncontrolled infections, other autoimmune diseases, pregnancy or lactation. Diagnoses were based on clinical symptoms, serum thyroxine and TRAb, thyroid ultrasound and orbital computed tomography. PBMCs were isolated from about 10 ml of fresh peripheral blood by Ficoll-Paque density gradient centrifugation. Total RNA was extracted with Trizol reagent, and quality was checked on an Agilent 2100 Bioanalyzer. The TCR beta CDR3 regions were amplified from the RNA transcripts. For the first round of RT-PCR on the TCR CDR3, the HTBI primer set was used together with the Qiagen OneStep RT-PCR kit. A second multiplex PCR round built the libraries, followed by size selection and purification. Libraries were sequenced paired-end with 100 bp reads on an Illumina HiSeq2000. In the original analysis: Raw data were processed with SOAPnuke, discarding reads with adapters, uncalled bases, mean Phred below 15, or no exact constant-primer or identifier match. High-quality paired reads were merged using COPE v1.2.5, and each unique nucleotide sequence was defined as a clonotype. Clonotypes were aligned to IMGT TRBV, TRBD and TRBJ reference segments using MiTCR v1.1. The analysis was restricted to V-J combinations with a frequency above 0.0001, which together covered 99.2% of the repertoires. The TCS score was defined as F50 (clonal expansion) divided by E x V (chaos), with BLOSUM62-based TCRdist calculated between CDR3 peptides within each V-J. Welch's t-statistics and random forest reduced around 550 V-J features to 10 to 15, which were used in a naive Bayes classifier (R e1071). TCRdb applied fastp at Q25 and MiXCR to the public reads, then kept only in-frame beta chains. CDR3 protein duplicates are merged, each entry listing the most common genes and DNA. TCRdb's processing, not the authors', yielded these V and J calls. This sample has fewer than 700,000 distinct CDR3 sequences in its table, and roughly 18% of those were observed once. The leading ten clones occupy roughly 15% of the sample.

What the research found in general, with its limitations: Ophthalmopathy was separated from stable hyperthyroidism by a 13 V-J signature model, with about 86% sensitivity and approximately 81% specificity obtained in cross-validation and 80%/75% obtained in testing. Sample size was not statistically predetermined, and investigators were not blinded to group allocation. During validation, the model predicted progression to ophthalmopathy a median of about 5.9 months ahead of onset, with around 71% sensitivity and more than 72% specificity. Most expanded thyroid clonotypes (frequency above 0.001) were also found in blood, which suggests that blood repertoires may mirror thyroid immune responses.

The material sequenced was blood. The clonotype comes from a young woman with Graves' ophthalmopathy. This sequence uses TRBV29-1 and TRBJ1-1; TRBD1 matches 8 bases in the middle. The CDR3 sequence is CSADRTGNIAFF. The nucleotide sequence is given as TGCAGCGCTGACCGGACAGGGAATATTGCTTTCTTT.